A single sample gave rise to the 27 T cell receptor beta chains below, sequenced in a study of neurological immune-mediated disorders. TCRdb re-derived calls from the 5' RACE reads in MiXCR, one entry per CDR3 protein. Of about 88,000 distinct CDR3 sequences in the sample, about 3.8% were seen once. The source material was PBMCs. Receptors originate from a woman aged 18-35 years with multiple sclerosis.

In its sample, this clonotype was seen many times. This sequence joins TRBV2 and TRBJ2-7; D could derive from TRBD1 or TRBD2 (5 bases each). Between the trimmed V and J ends, which lost 2 bases and 0 bases, there was a span of 11 bases. The CDR3 contains 15 residues. Germline CDR1 is SNHLY and CDR2 is FYNNEI. In DNA, the CDR3 is TGTGCCAGCAGTGAATTCTCAGGGAGCTCCTACGAGCAGTACTTC. It encodes CASSEFSGSSYEQYF.

This clonotype has just a few counts. The V gene is TRBV18, the J gene TRBJ2-1, with D perhaps TRBD2 (5 bases). The CDR3 is 14 amino acids. Trimming stripped 2 bases from V and 8 bases from J, with 13 bases between. The germline gives CDR1 KGHSH, CDR2 LQKENI. The CDR3 sequence: CASSPRAREHEQFF. DNA of the CDR3: TGTGCCAGCTCACCAAGGGCGAGGGAACATGAGCAGTTCTTC.

This clonotype was observed at least ten times. The V call is TRBV5-1, the J call TRBJ2-1; D not resolved. With 4 bases removed from V and 0 bases from J, the gap between germline ends came to 11 bases. Germline values: CDR1 SGHRS, CDR2 YFSETQ. The CDR3 runs to 15 residues. CDR3 amino acids: CASSPGWSSYNEQFF. The CDR3 nucleotides are TGCGCCAGCAGCCCGGGCTGGAGCTCCTACAATGAGCAGTTCTTC.

This clonotype was observed many times. The V and J genes are TRBV2 and TRBJ1-1; D might be TRBD1 (6 bases). The ends were cut back, 10 bases at V and 1 base at J, with 10 bases in the middle. Germline-derived CDR1 and CDR2 are SNHLY and FYNNEI. This CDR3 is 12 amino acids long. The CDR3 loop is CANGQQNTEAFF. The CDR3 bases are TGTGCCAACGGACAGCAGAACACTGAAGCTTTCTTT.

This clonotype has at least ten counts. In DNA form, the CDR3 reads TGTGCCGTACAGGGTATCGCAGATACGCAGTATTTT. Residues: CAVQGIADTQYF. V and J are TRBV10-3 and TRBJ2-3; tentatively, D is TRBD1 (6 bases). Germline lookup yields CDR1 ENHRY and CDR2 SYGVKD. The CDR3 consists of 12 residues. V was cut by 11 bases and J by 4 bases, with 13 bases left in between.

This clonotype was recorded at least ten times. The chain links TRBV5-1 to TRBJ1-1, with D uncertain. This CDR3 region has 15 residues. V was trimmed by 4 bases and J by 2 bases, leaving 15 bases between them. Germline CDR1 SGHRS, CDR2 YFSETQ. The CDR3 nucleotides read TGCGCCAGCAGCCCGGGTGACGGGTTTAACACTGAAGCTTTCTTT. This encodes CASSPGDGFNTEAFF.

This clonotype was seen repeatedly, ten times or more. This rearrangement joins TRBV10-3 to TRBJ2-7; TRBD1 matches 9 bases. Per germline, CDR1 ENHRY and CDR2 SYGVKD. This CDR3 contains 15 residues. V trimming: 6 bases; J trimming: 4 bases; junction bases outside the gene matches: 10. The chain's CDR3 is CAIRGRGQGPYEQYF. CDR3 DNA: TGTGCCATCAGGGGTCGGGGACAGGGTCCATACGAGCAGTACTTC.

This clonotype was seen repeatedly, ten times or more. This chain links TRBV10-3 with TRBJ1-6, with 9 bases fitting TRBD1. The J segment lost 7 bases and the V segment lost 3 bases, leaving 7 bases of the junction unmatched. The CDR3 contains 16 residues. Germline V CDR1 and CDR2: ENHRY, SYGVKD. CDR3 region: CAISDRDREQNSPLHF. The CDR3 DNA reads TGTGCCATCAGTGACCGGGACAGGGAGCAAAATTCACCCCTCCACTTT.

This clonotype has ten or more counts. The chain has TRBV6-1 and TRBJ1-2, with no clear D. This CDR3 has 15 amino acids. The germline CDR1 and CDR2 sequences are MNHNS and SASEGT. V lost 0 bases and J lost 1, with 9 bases in between. The CDR3 coding sequence is TGTGCCAGCAGTGAAGCGTCGGGCGGTAACTATGGCTACACCTTC. Protein product: CASSEASGGNYGYTF.

This clonotype was counted many times. The chain carries TRBV18 and TRBJ1-1, with D unclear. Trimming left V 2 bases short and J 6 bases short, with 10 bases between. The CDR3 runs 13 residues. The germline V gene encodes CDR1 KGHSH and CDR2 LQKENI. Here the CDR3 DNA reads TGTGCCAGCTCACCAGGACTCCGGCCTGAAGCTTTCTTT. Translated, it gives CASSPGLRPEAFF.

This clonotype was counted ten times or more. The CDR3 protein is CAIRGSDRGEDIQYF. CDR3 DNA sequence: TGTGCCATCAGGGGATCGGACAGGGGGGAGGACATTCAGTACTTC. The chain is built from TRBV10-3 and TRBJ2-4; TRBD1 aligns across 10 bases. V dropped 6 bases and J dropped 8; count of bases not matched to a gene: 10. The CDR3 spans 15 residues. Germline V gene sequence: CDR1 ENHRY, CDR2 SYGVKD.

Ten or more counts support this clonotype. The chain employs TRBV7-9 and TRBJ2-7; D tentatively fits TRBD1 or TRBD2 (6 bases each). This CDR3 comprises 17 residues. CDR1 is SEHNR, CDR2 FQNEAQ, per germline (reference sequence). V was cut by 4 bases and J by 0 bases, with 19 bases left in between. The CDR3 sequence: CASSSTLRRDNSYEQYF. In nucleotides, the CDR3 is TGTGCCAGCAGCTCTACCCTCAGGAGGGACAACTCCTACGAGCAGTACTTC.

Many counts were recorded for this clonotype. The chain links TRBV7-9 to TRBJ1-4; 10 bases fit TRBD1. CDR3 size: 14 residues. V shed 5 bases and J 8 bases; nucleotides not matched to a gene: 5. CDR1 SEHNR and CDR2 FQNEAQ come from the germline V gene (reference sequence). CDR3 in DNA: TGTGCCAGCAGCCGGGGACAGGGGAAGGAAAAACTGTTTTTT. This sequence encodes CASSRGQGKEKLFF.

In its sample, this clonotype was seen many times. This chain joins TRBV20-1 and TRBJ2-1; TRBD2 agrees at 8 bases. V lost 6 bases, J lost 0 bases, and 4 bases stayed unmatched. The CDR3 runs to 14 residues. Germline V gene sequence: CDR1 DFQATT, CDR2 SNEGSKA (reference sequence). CDR3 DNA: TGCAGTGCACGCCTAGCGGGCTCCTACAATGAGCAGTTCTTC. Residues: CSARLAGSYNEQFF.

In this sample, this clonotype turned up many times. V usage is TRBV3-1 and J usage is TRBJ2-7; D is unclear. Germline assignment: CDR1 LGHDT and CDR2 YNNKEL (reference sequence). Between the trimmed V and J ends, which lost 0 bases and 5 bases, there was a span of 14 bases. The CDR3 is made up of 15 amino acids. The CDR3 nucleotides are TGTGCCAGCAGCCAAGACATGTCGATAGGAAACGAGCAGTACTTC. Amino acid sequence: CASSQDMSIGNEQYF.

This clonotype was recorded at least ten times. The rearrangement uses TRBV10-3 and TRBJ1-5, with 7 bases matching TRBD1. CDR1 and CDR2 from the germline V gene are ENHRY and SYGVKD. This CDR3 region has 14 residues. J was trimmed by 5 bases and V by 4 bases; bases with no gene match: 5. CDR3 DNA sequence: TGTGCCATCAGTGGGGCAGGGGGGGATCAGCCCCAGCATTTT. Amino acids: CAISGAGGDQPQHF.

This clonotype was detected ten times or more. The rearrangement uses TRBV12-3 or TRBV12-4 and TRBJ2-2; 7 bases map to TRBD1. The J segment lost 6 bases and the V segment lost 1 base, leaving 5 bases of the junction unmatched. The CDR3 is 15 residues long. The CDR3 region is CASSLDRGFSGELFF. Here the CDR3 DNA reads TGTGCCAGCAGTTTAGACAGGGGATTCTCCGGGGAGCTGTTTTTT.

This clonotype was observed at least ten times. This rearrangement joins TRBV5-1 to TRBJ2-3; D ambiguous. Trimming took 0 bases from V and 0 from J, leaving 2 bases between them. Germline V gene sequence: CDR1 SGHRS, CDR2 YFSETQ. The CDR3 contains 13 residues. The CDR3 DNA reads as TGCGCCAGCAGCTTGGAAAGCACAGATACGCAGTATTTT. Translation gives CASSLESTDTQYF.

This clonotype was seen a few times. It may be a read error: a sequence one base away is much more abundant. The V gene is TRBV20-1, the J gene TRBJ1-1; unclear D gene. The CDR3 loop spans 14 amino acids. CDR1 DFQATT and CDR2 SNEGSKA come from the germline V gene (reference sequence). V was clipped by 2 bases and J by 0 bases, with 10 bases between them. The CDR3 spells CSARSEAMNTEAFF. CDR3 nucleotides: TGCAGTGCTAGATCTGAGGCGATGAACACTGAAGCTTTCTTT.

Details on this clonotype: The conserved phenylalanine or tryptophan is not found at the CDR3 terminus, so this likely reflects a read error. The chain recombines TRBV6-2 or TRBV6-3 with TRBJ2-7, with D hard to call. The CDR3 is 14 residues long. With 6 bases removed from V and 2 bases from J, the gap between germline ends came to 14 bases. The germline V gene encodes CDR1 MNHEY and CDR2 SVGEGT. The DNA of the CDR3 is TGTGCCAGCAGGGGGATGGCATATACCTACGAGCAGTACTCC. It encodes CASRGMAYTYEQYS.

The genes are TRBV7-9 and TRBJ1-1; 7 bases map to TRBD1. V lost 5 bases and J lost 6; bases outside the gene matches: 9. This CDR3 is 14 amino acids long. Germline V gene sequence: CDR1 SEHNR, CDR2 FQNEAQ (reference sequence). The CDR3 reads CASSLRGLQAEAFF. The CDR3 nucleotides read TGTGCCAGCAGCCTGAGGGGGCTTCAGGCTGAAGCTTTCTTT.

This clonotype was seen ten or more times. The chain combines TRBV27 with TRBJ1-1; D is unclear. Germline CDR1 reads MNHEY; CDR2 reads SMNVEV (reference sequence). V lost 3 bases, J lost 7 bases, and 9 bases lay in between. This CDR3 is built from 12 residues. The CDR3, as DNA: TGTGCCAGCAGTTTCGTCGGGAGTGAAGCTTTCTTT. Translating gives CASSFVGSEAFF.

This clonotype was seen repeatedly, ten times or more. The rearrangement joins TRBV9 to TRBJ1-1; D ambiguous. Deletions cut 0 bases from V and 2 bases from J, with 8 bases between. Germline values: CDR1 SGDLS, CDR2 YYNGEE. The CDR3 extends over 14 amino acids. The CDR3 sequence: CASSVDVGNTEAFF. CDR3 DNA: TGTGCCAGCAGCGTAGATGTGGGTAACACTGAAGCTTTCTTT.

This clonotype was counted ten times or more. V and J are TRBV7-9 and TRBJ1-2; TRBD1 aligns across 9 bases. J gave up 4 bases and V 5 bases, and 5 bases lay outside the gene matches. This CDR3 region has 14 residues. Per germline, CDR1 SEHNR and CDR2 FQNEAQ (reference sequence). The CDR3 DNA reads TGTGCCAGCAGCCGGACAGGGGAAATCTATGGCTACACCTTC. It codes for CASSRTGEIYGYTF.

This clonotype was seen ten or more times. The genes are TRBV20-1 and TRBJ1-1; 8 bases are a match to TRBD1. The germline V gene encodes CDR1 DFQATT and CDR2 SNEGSKA (reference sequence). The V gene end was trimmed by 5 bases and the J gene end by 4 bases; junction bases not matched to a gene: 9. The CDR3 spans 14 residues. Here the CDR3 DNA reads TGCAGTGCTGGGGGACAGGTTCCGTCCACTGAAGCTTTCTTT. Its translation: CSAGGQVPSTEAFF.

This clonotype was observed many times. The chain couples TRBV6-1 to TRBJ1-2; possibly TRBD1 for D (5 bases). Trimming stripped 2 bases from V and 8 bases from J, with 12 bases between. CDR1 and CDR2 from the germline V gene are MNHNS and SASEGT. The CDR3 consists of 13 residues. CDR3 coding DNA: TGTGCCAGCAGTGAACCCTTTCGGGGCGGCTACACCTTC. Translated: CASSEPFRGGYTF.

A word on this clonotype: Since the CDR3 does not end with the conserved phenylalanine or tryptophan, this likely comes from a read error. Here the CDR3 DNA reads TGCAGTGCTAGAGTGACAGGTTATGTAGTCTATGGCTACACCAAC. Translated, it gives CSARVTGYVVYGYTN. This sequence joins TRBV20-1 and TRBJ1-2; a possible D gene is TRBD1 (6 bases). Trimming took off 1 base at V and 4 bases at J, with 16 bases between the two ends. This CDR3 contains 15 residues. Germline V gene sequence: CDR1 DFQATT, CDR2 SNEGSKA (reference sequence).